Here is one T cell receptor beta chain with its context. Its antigen remains unidentified. This record belongs to a study of CD8 T cells in Susac syndrome. Study findings and constraints: The study acknowledged a relatively small number of individuals in its TCR sequencing and HLA analysis.

RNA totalling roughly 0.45 to 1 ug underwent reverse transcription with random hexamers. TCRdb called the immunoSEQ multiplex PCR reads again in MiXCR, with one record for every CDR3 protein. The sample contains some 48,000 distinct CDR3 sequences, about 91% of which appear only once. This TCR was sampled from a human donor in good health. Sequenced: CD8+ T cells from PBMCs.

The CDR3 coding sequence is TGTGCCAGCAGCCAAGATCTAGCGAGGGATGAGCAGTTCTTC. This translates into CASSQDLARDEQFF. The rearrangement joins TRBV3-1 to TRBJ2-1; D is possibly TRBD2 (6 bases). CDR1 is LGHDT, CDR2 YNNKEL, per germline (reference sequence). Trimming stripped 0 bases from V and 8 bases from J, with 11 bases between. The CDR3 is 14 residues long.